Sequencing of this TCR beta chain was carried out in a study of T cell responses to AZD1222 COVID-19 vaccine. On this clone itself: Its specificity is unknown.

CDR1 is SGHDN, CDR2 FVKESK, per germline. The CDR3 is 15 residues long. Trimming removed 4 bases from V and 6 bases from J; junction bases left unmatched: 9. The study, taken as a whole, reports: Spike regions recognized by vaccine-associated CD4 TCRs spanned the protein, led by 160-218 and 743-854.

Using immunoSEQ multiplex PCR, the repertoire was profiled, and TCRdb retains in-frame clones only, with some absent. There are approximately 100,000 clones in the sample; around 87% occur only once, and 4.4% lies in the top ten. The V and J genes are TRBV14 and TRBJ2-7; 10 nucleotides agree with TRBD2. The sample in question was peripheral blood, obtained 28 days after the second AZD1222 dose. The TCR comes from an adult who received the AZD1222 COVID-19 vaccine. The CDR3 DNA reads TGTGCCAGCAGCCCAAGAGCGGGAGGGCCTTTCGAGCAGTACTTC. Translated, it gives CASSPRAGGPFEQYF.